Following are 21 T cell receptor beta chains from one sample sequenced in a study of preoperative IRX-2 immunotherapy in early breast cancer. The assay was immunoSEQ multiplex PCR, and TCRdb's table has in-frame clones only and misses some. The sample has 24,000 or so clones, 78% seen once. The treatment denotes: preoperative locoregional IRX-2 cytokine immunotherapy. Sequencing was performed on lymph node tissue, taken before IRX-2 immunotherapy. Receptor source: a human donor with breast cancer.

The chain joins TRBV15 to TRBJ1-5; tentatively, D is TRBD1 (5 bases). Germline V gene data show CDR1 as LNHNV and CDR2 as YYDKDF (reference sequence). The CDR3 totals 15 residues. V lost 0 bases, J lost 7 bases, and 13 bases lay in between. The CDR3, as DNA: TGTGCCACCAGCAGAGATCCAGGGAGAGGGCAGCCCCAGCATTTT. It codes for CATSRDPGRGQPQHF. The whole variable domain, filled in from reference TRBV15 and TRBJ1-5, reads DAMVIQNPRYQVTQFGKPVTLSCSQTLNHNVMYWYQQKSSQAPKLLFHYYDKDFNNEADTPDNFQSRRPNTSFCFLDIRSPGLGDTAMYLCATSRDPGRGQPQHFGDGTRLSIL.

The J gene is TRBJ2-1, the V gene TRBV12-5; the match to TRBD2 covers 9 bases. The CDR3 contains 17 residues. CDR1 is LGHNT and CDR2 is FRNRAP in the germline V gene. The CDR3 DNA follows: TGTGCCAGCTCACCTAGGACTAGCGTCCTCTCCTACAATGAGCAGTTCTTC. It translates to CASSPRTSVLSYNEQFF. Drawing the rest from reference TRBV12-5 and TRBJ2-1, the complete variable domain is DARVTQTPRHKVTEMGQEVTMRCQPILGHNTVFWYRQTMMQGLELLAYFRNRAPLDDSGMPKDRFSAEMPDATLATLKIQPSEPRDSAVYFCASSPRTSVLSYNEQFFGPGTRLTVL.

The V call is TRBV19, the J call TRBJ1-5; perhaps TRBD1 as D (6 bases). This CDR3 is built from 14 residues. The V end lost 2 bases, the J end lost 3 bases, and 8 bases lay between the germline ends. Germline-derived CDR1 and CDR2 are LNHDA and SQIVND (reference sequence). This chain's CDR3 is CASSIRDTNQPQHF. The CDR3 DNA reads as TGTGCCAGTAGTATAAGGGACACCAATCAGCCCCAGCATTTT.

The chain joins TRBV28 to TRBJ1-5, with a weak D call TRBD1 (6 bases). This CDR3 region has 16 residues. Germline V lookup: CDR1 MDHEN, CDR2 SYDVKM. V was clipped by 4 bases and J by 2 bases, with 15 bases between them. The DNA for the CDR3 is TGTGCCAGCAGTTCCGACAGGCGGGCTGGCAATCAGCCCCAGCATTTT. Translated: CASSSDRRAGNQPQHF.

CDR3 sequence reads: CASSRPSINQPQHF. The CDR3 DNA sequence: TGTGCCAGTAGTCGACCCTCCATCAATCAGCCCCAGCATTTT. V gene TRBV19 combines with J gene TRBJ1-5; D is ambiguous. Germline V lookup: CDR1 LNHDA, CDR2 SQIVND (reference sequence). This CDR3 has 14 residues. Trimming took off 5 bases at V and 3 bases at J, with 11 bases between the two ends.

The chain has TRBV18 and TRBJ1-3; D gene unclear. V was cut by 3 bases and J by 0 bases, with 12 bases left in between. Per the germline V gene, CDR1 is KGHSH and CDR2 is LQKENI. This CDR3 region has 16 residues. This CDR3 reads CASSPDSQSSGNTIYF. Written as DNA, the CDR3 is TGTGCCAGCTCACCCGACTCTCAGAGCTCTGGAAACACCATATATTTT. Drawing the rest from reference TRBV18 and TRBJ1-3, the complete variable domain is NAGVMQNPRHLVRRRGQEARLRCSPMKGHSHVYWYRQLPEEGLKFMVYLQKENIIDESGMPKERFSAEFPKEGPSILRIQQVVRGDSAAYFCASSPDSQSSGNTIYFGEGSWLTVV.

The CDR3, as DNA: TGTGCCAGCAGCTTATGGGGGACAGGGGAAGAGACCCAGTACTTC. Its translation is CASSLWGTGEETQYF. The chain is built from TRBV7-6 and TRBJ2-5; 10 bases match TRBD1. Germline V CDR1 and CDR2: SGHVS, FNYEAQ. J gave up 3 bases and V 2 bases, and 3 bases lay outside the gene matches. The CDR3 has 15 amino acids.

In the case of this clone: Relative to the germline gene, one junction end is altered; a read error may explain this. CDR3 in amino acids: CARSLFARGPGGYGYTF. CDR3 coding DNA: TGTGCCAGAAGCTTGTTCGCTCGGGGGCCTGGAGGCTATGGCTACACCTTC. The chain is built from TRBV7-7 and TRBJ1-2; D might be TRBD1 (6 bases). The CDR3 has 17 amino acids. In germline, CDR1 is SSHAT, CDR2 FNYEAQ (reference sequence).

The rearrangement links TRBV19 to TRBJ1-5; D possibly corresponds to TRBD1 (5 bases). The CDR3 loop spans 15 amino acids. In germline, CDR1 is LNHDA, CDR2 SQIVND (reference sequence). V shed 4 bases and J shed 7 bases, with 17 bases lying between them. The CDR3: CASSTLGDGEQPQHF. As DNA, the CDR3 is TGTGCCAGTAGTACCTTAGGGGACGGAGAACAGCCCCAGCATTTT.

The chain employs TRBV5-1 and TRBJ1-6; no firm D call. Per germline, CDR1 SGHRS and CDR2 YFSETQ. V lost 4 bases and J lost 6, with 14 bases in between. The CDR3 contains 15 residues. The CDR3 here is CASSLTGLPNSPLHF. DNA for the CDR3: TGCGCCAGCAGCCTAACCGGGCTACCTAATTCACCCCTCCACTTT.

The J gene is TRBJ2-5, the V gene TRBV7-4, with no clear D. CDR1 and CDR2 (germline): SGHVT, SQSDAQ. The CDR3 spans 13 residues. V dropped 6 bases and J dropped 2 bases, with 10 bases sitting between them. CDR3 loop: CASRGPAQETQYF. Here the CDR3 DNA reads TGTGCCAGCAGAGGCCCCGCTCAAGAGACCCAGTACTTC.

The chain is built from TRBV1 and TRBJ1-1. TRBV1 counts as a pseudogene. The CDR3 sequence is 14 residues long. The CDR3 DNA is TGCGCCAGCAGCCCCCGCGGGGAGGGGACTGAAGCTTTCTTT. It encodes CASSPRGEGTEAFF.

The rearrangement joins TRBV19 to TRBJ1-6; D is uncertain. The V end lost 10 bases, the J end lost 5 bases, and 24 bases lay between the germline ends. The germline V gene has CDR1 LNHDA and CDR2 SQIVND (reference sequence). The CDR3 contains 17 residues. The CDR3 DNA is TGTGCCACTACATGGGAGGTCCAGAGCCAGAATAATTCACCCCTCCACTTT. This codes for CATTWEVQSQNNSPLHF.

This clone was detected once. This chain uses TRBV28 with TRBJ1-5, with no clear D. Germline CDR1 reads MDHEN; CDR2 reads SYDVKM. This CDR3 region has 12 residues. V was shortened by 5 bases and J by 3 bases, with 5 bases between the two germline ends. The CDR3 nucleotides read TGTGCCAGCAGTGGAGACAATCAGCCCCAGCATTTT. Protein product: CASSGDNQPQHF. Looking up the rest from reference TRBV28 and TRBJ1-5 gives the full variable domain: DVKVTQSSRYLVKRTGEKVFLECVQDMDHENMFWYRQDPGLGLRLIYFSYDVKMKEKGDIPEGYSVSREKKERFSLILESASTNQTSMYLCASSGDNQPQHFGDGTRLSIL.

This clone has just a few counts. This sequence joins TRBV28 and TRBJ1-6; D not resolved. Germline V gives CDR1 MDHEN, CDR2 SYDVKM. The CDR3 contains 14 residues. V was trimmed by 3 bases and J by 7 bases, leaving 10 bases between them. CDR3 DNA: TGTGCCAGCAGTTTGGGTCGAATCAATTCACCCCTCCACTTT. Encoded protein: CASSLGRINSPLHF.

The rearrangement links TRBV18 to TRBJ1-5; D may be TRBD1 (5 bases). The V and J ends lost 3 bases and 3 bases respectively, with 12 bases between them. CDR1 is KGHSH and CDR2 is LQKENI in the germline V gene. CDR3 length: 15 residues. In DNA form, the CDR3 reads TGTGCCAGCTCACCTCAGGACATCTCCAATCAGCCCCAGCATTTT. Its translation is CASSPQDISNQPQHF.

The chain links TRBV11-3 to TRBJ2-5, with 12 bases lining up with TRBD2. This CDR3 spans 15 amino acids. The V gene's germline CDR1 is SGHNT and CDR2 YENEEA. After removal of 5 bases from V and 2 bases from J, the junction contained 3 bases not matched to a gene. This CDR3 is CASSVLAGGQETQYF. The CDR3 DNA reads TGTGCCAGCAGCGTACTAGCGGGGGGACAAGAGACCCAGTACTTC.

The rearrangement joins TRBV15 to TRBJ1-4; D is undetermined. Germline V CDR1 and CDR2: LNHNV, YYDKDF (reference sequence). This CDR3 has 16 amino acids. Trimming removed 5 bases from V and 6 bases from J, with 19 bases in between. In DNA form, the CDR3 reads TGTGCCACCAGCCCGGGCGAGGGATTCACGCATGAAAAACTGTTTTTT. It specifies CATSPGEGFTHEKLFF.

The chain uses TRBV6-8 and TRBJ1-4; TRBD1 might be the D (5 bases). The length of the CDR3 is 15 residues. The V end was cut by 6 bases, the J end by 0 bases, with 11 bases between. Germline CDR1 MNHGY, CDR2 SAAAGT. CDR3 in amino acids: CASRERGATNEKLFF. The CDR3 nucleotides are TGTGCCAGCAGGGAAAGGGGAGCAACTAATGAAAAACTGTTTTTT.

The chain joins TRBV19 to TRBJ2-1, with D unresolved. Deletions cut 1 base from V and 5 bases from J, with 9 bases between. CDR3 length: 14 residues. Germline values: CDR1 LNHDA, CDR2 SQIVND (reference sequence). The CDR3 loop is CASSIVGSNNEQFF. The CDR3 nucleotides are TGTGCCAGTAGTATAGTGGGTAGTAACAATGAGCAGTTCTTC. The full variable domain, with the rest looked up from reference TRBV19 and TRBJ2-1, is DGGITQSPKYLFRKEGQNVTLSCEQNLNHDAMYWYRQDPGQGLRLIYYSQIVNDFQKGDIAEGYSVSREKKESFPLTVTSAQKNPTAFYLCASSIVGSNNEQFFGPGTRLTVL.

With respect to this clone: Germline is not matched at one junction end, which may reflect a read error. Here the CDR3 DNA reads TGTGCTAGCAGCTTTGGGCTAGCGGGAACAGATACGCAGTATTTT. Its protein is CASSFGLAGTDTQYF. This rearrangement joins TRBV11-3 to TRBJ2-3; 9 bases map to TRBD2. Germline CDR1 SGHNT, CDR2 YENEEA. The CDR3 consists of 15 residues.